Following are 31 T cell receptor beta chains from one sample sequenced in a study of blood T cells in healthy people across ages. A J-beta primer mix and a sample-barcoded 5' primer were used in a second PCR of about 7 to 12 cycles. MiXCR was run by TCRdb on the 5' RACE reads, yielding one entry per CDR3 protein. The sample lists 850,000 to 1,000,000 distinct CDR3 sequences; under 50% were seen once. Material: blood. The receptors originated from a man aged 30 to 39 in good health.

This clonotype was counted ten times or more. V and J are TRBV12-3 or TRBV12-4 and TRBJ2-7; 7 bases agree with TRBD1. CDR3 length equals 13 residues. V was clipped by 6 bases and J by 3 bases; unmatched bases: 5. CDR3 protein: CASSRTGVYEQYF. CDR3 DNA: TGTGCCAGCAGCCGGACAGGAGTCTACGAGCAGTACTTC.

The CDR3 protein is CATRDPGQTETQYF. For the CDR3, the DNA is TGTGCCACCAGGGATCCTGGACAGACGGAGACCCAGTACTTC. The chain recombines TRBV24-1 with TRBJ2-4; a weak D match, TRBD1 (6 bases). The DNA end favors TRBJ2-5, so the J call may be wrong. Germline-derived CDR1 and CDR2 are KGHDR and SFDVKD. The CDR3 is 14 amino acids.

This clonotype appeared a few times. This chain uses TRBV9 with TRBJ2-5, with no clear D. This CDR3 comprises 16 residues. The ends were cut back, 2 bases at V and 2 bases at J, with 16 bases in the middle. Germline V gene data show CDR1 as SGDLS and CDR2 as YYNGEE. The CDR3 sequence is CASSVSPLHWQETQYF. The CDR3 DNA reads TGTGCCAGCAGCGTGTCCCCCCTACATTGGCAAGAGACCCAGTACTTC.

This clonotype was detected ten times or more. This chain uses TRBV4-1 with TRBJ2-3; D ambiguous. The CDR3 covers 13 residues. Germline values: CDR1 MGHRA, CDR2 YSYEKL. Trimming stripped 0 bases from V and 7 bases from J, with 8 bases between. This CDR3 is CASSQDAAYTQYF. DNA of the CDR3: TGCGCCAGCAGCCAAGACGCGGCGTATACGCAGTATTTT.

The chain is built from TRBV9 and TRBJ2-3; a weak D match, TRBD2 (6 bases). Trimming cost V 3 bases and J 1 base, with 12 bases left between them. CDR3 length: 15 amino acids. Germline-derived CDR1 and CDR2 are SGDLS and YYNGEE. The CDR3 loop is CASSAPGLRTDTQYF. In DNA, the CDR3 is TGTGCCAGCAGCGCTCCGGGACTTCGCACAGATACGCAGTATTTT.

With respect to this clonotype: A read error may account for a junction end that differs from germline. The gene calls are TRBV4-1 and TRBJ2-1; tentative D call: TRBD2 (6 bases). Germline CDR1 is MGHRA and CDR2 is YSYEKL. The CDR3 runs 13 residues. This CDR3 reads CASSQEIGTERFF. CDR3 DNA: TGCGCCAGCAGCCAAGAAATAGGGACTGAGCGGTTCTTC.

V and J are TRBV20-1 and TRBJ2-7, with TRBD2 matching over 9 bases. Looked up from germline, CDR1 is DFQATT and CDR2 is SNEGSKA (reference sequence). This CDR3 region has 18 residues. V shed 4 bases, J shed 1 base, and the junction held 17 bases outside the gene matches. Here the CDR3 reads CSAKGGLAGRSDSYEQYF. The CDR3 DNA reads as TGCAGTGCTAAAGGGGGGCTAGCGGGGCGATCGGATTCCTACGAGCAGTACTTC.

The chain recombines TRBV2 with TRBJ2-1; TRBD2 matches at 11 bases. This CDR3 has 15 amino acids. V trimming: 4 bases; J trimming: 8 bases; junction bases outside the gene matches: 7. Germline V lookup: CDR1 SNHLY, CDR2 FYNNEI. In DNA, the CDR3 is TGTGCCAGCAGTGTAGTTAGCGGGGGGGCTGATGAGCAGTTCTTC. Translation gives CASSVVSGGADEQFF.

V usage is TRBV10-3 and J usage is TRBJ1-1, with TRBD1 as a possible D gene (5 bases). Germline CDR1 reads ENHRY; CDR2 reads SYGVKD. The length of the CDR3 is 16 residues. V lost 8 bases, J lost 1 base, and 20 bases lay in between. The CDR3 nucleotides read TGTGCCATCCAATCCGTTGTGGGGGGAGAGAACACTGAAGCTTTCTTT. It encodes CAIQSVVGGENTEAFF.

This clonotype has just a few counts. V usage is TRBV7-2 and J usage is TRBJ2-5; D possibly corresponds to TRBD1 (6 bases). The DNA end is more similar to TRBJ2-4, so the J call may be wrong. This CDR3 is 15 amino acids long. The V gene's germline CDR1 is SGHTA and CDR2 FQGNSA. CDR3 sequence reads: CASSLNEGVKNIQYF. The CDR3 nucleotides read TGTGCCAGCAGCTTAAATGAGGGGGTCAAAAACATTCAGTACTTC.

V usage is TRBV6-2 or TRBV6-3 and J usage is TRBJ2-7; D uncertain. The V gene's germline CDR1 is MNHEY and CDR2 SVGEGT. The V gene lost 4 bases and the J gene lost 2 bases, with 9 bases spanning the gap. The CDR3 is 13 amino acids. The CDR3 here is CASSFAAPYEQYF. CDR3 in DNA: TGTGCCAGCAGTTTTGCAGCTCCCTACGAGCAGTACTTC.

This chain uses TRBV3-1 with TRBJ2-7; maybe TRBD2 (5 bases). This CDR3 has 14 amino acids. Germline CDR1 LGHDT, CDR2 YNNKEL (reference sequence). V was pared by 1 base and J by 4 bases, with 11 bases between. CDR3 nucleotides: TGTGCCAGCAGCCAAGGGATCGGGGAATACGAGCAGTACTTC. Encoded protein: CASSQGIGEYEQYF.

The chain combines TRBV12-5 with TRBJ2-7, with TRBD1 matching over 9 bases. CDR1 is LGHNT, CDR2 FRNRAP, per germline. The CDR3 consists of 14 residues. V lost 6 bases and J lost 4; bases outside the gene matches: 7. The CDR3 region is CASGSGTGIYEQYF. CDR3 DNA sequence: TGTGCTAGTGGATCCGGGACAGGGATTTACGAGCAGTACTTC.

Comment on this clonotype: One end of the junction does not line up with germline, which may come from a read error. The V call is TRBV6-2 or TRBV6-3, the J call TRBJ1-6, with 9 bases fitting TRBD1. The CDR3 loop spans 14 amino acids. Germline V lookup: CDR1 MNHEY, CDR2 SVGEGT. The CDR3 bases are TGTGCCAGCAGTATACAGGGGGCATACTCACCCTTCCACTTT. Translated: CASSIQGAYSPFHF.

This clonotype was observed a handful of times. The chain uses TRBV5-1 and TRBJ2-3, with D tentatively TRBD2 (7 bases). V gave up 3 bases and J gave up 1 base, with 12 bases separating them. Germline assignment: CDR1 SGHRS and CDR2 YFSETQ. This CDR3 is built from 15 residues. Here the CDR3 reads CASSSGGARTDTQYF. CDR3 nucleotides: TGCGCCAGCAGCTCTGGGGGGGCTCGCACAGATACGCAGTATTTT.

This sequence joins TRBV6-2 or TRBV6-3 and TRBJ2-1, with unresolved D. Germline assignment: CDR1 MNHEY and CDR2 SVGEGT. V lost 5 bases and J lost 6, with 17 bases in between. This CDR3 has 15 residues. CDR3: CASSTDRSPCNEQFF. CDR3 nucleotide sequence: TGTGCCAGCAGTACAGACCGGAGTCCTTGCAATGAGCAGTTCTTC.

Only one count was recorded for this clonotype. The chain recombines TRBV3-1 with TRBJ2-1, with D possibly being TRBD1 (5 bases). Germline V gives CDR1 LGHDT, CDR2 YNNKEL (reference sequence). CDR3 length: 13 residues. The ends were cut back, 4 bases at V and 14 bases at J, with 18 bases in the middle. For the CDR3, the DNA is TGTGCCAGCAGCCCCAGTGGGGCCCCCTCAAAGTTCTTC. As protein: CASSPSGAPSKFF.

This clonotype was counted between two and nine times. The CDR3 DNA sequence: TGCAGCGTTGAGACAGGGGGCGGCTATGGCTACACCTTC. As protein: CSVETGGGYGYTF. J is TRBJ1-2 and V is TRBV29-1; 10 nucleotides match TRBD1. V was pared by 3 bases and J by 4 bases, with 2 bases of the junction left unmatched. This CDR3 contains 13 residues. Germline-derived CDR1 and CDR2 are SQVTM and ANQGSEA.

This sequence joins TRBV3-1 and TRBJ2-2, with D maybe TRBD1 (6 bases). V shed 4 bases and J shed 7 bases, with 16 bases lying between them. This CDR3 spans 15 amino acids. Per the germline V gene, CDR1 is LGHDT and CDR2 is YNNKEL (reference sequence). The CDR3, as DNA: TGTGCCAGCAGCCCCGGGACACATTTTAACGGGGAGCTGTTTTTT. Translated: CASSPGTHFNGELFF.

This chain links TRBV9 with TRBJ2-3; the match to TRBD2 covers 7 bases. The CDR3 runs to 22 residues. CDR1 is SGDLS and CDR2 is YYNGEE in the germline V gene. The ends lost 0 bases at V and 2 bases at J; junction bases unmatched: 24. This CDR3 is CASSVEPLGVGMSGGSTDTQYF. CDR3 sequence (DNA): TGTGCCAGCAGCGTAGAACCTTTGGGGGTGGGGATGTCGGGGGGTTCCACAGATACGCAGTATTTT.

This clonotype was counted only a few times. The chain's CDR3 is CSVAGGTAEQYF. CDR3 nucleotides: TGCAGCGTTGCGGGGGGAACTGCCGAGCAGTACTTC. J is TRBJ2-7 and V is TRBV29-1; 7 bases align to TRBD2. CDR1 SQVTM and CDR2 ANQGSEA come from the germline V gene. Trimming at V came to 4 bases and at J to 6 bases, leaving 6 bases not matched to a gene. The CDR3 spans 12 residues.

The chain couples TRBV29-1 to TRBJ1-1; D remains unclear. From germline, CDR1 is SQVTM and CDR2 ANQGSEA. V lost 1 base and J 7 bases, leaving 10 bases between the germline ends. This CDR3 is built from 12 residues. In nucleotides, the CDR3 is TGCAGCGTTGAAGTTGTTAGGCTTGAAGCTTTCTTT. Translation: CSVEVVRLEAFF. The full variable domain, rest sourced from reference TRBV29-1 and TRBJ1-1, is SAVISQKPSRDICQRGTSLTIQCQVDSQVTMMFWYRQQPGQSLTLIATANQGSEATYESGFVIDKFPISRPNLTFSTLTVSNMSPEDSSIYLCSVEVVRLEAFFGQGTRLTVV.

The rearrangement uses TRBV4-2 and TRBJ2-1; 11 bases fit TRBD2. CDR1 is LGHNA, CDR2 YNFKEQ, per germline. The ends lost 4 bases at V and 4 bases at J; junction bases unmatched: 9. The CDR3 has 17 amino acids. This chain's CDR3 is CASSPYKTSGAYNEQFF. The CDR3, as DNA: TGTGCCAGCAGCCCCTACAAGACTAGCGGGGCTTACAATGAGCAGTTCTTC.

The chain employs TRBV29-1 and TRBJ2-5, with D possibly being TRBD2 (6 bases). In germline, CDR1 is SQVTM, CDR2 ANQGSEA. The germline V and J ends were trimmed by 3 bases and 5 bases, with 13 bases remaining between them. The CDR3 sequence is 13 residues long. The CDR3, as DNA: TGCAGCGTTGAGATGGCGGGGATCGAGACCCAGTACTTC. Translated, it gives CSVEMAGIETQYF.

The rearrangement joins TRBV12-3 or TRBV12-4 to TRBJ2-3; 8 positions agree with TRBD1. Losses at the gene ends were 4 bases for V and 3 bases for J; bases not matched to a gene: 6. The CDR3 sequence is 15 residues long. CDR3 sequence (DNA): TGTGCCAGCAGTTCCTGGACAGGGCGAACAGATACGCAGTATTTT. It is translated as CASSSWTGRTDTQYF.

This clonotype occurred a few times. This chain links TRBV11-2 with TRBJ2-3, with 10 bases lining up with TRBD2. The germline CDR1 and CDR2 sequences are SGHAT and FQNNGV. The V and J ends lost 2 bases and 6 bases, in that order; junction bases with no gene match: 23. This CDR3 is 21 amino acids long. In DNA form, the CDR3 reads TGTGCCAGCAGCTTACCCAATTCGCTAGCGGGGGACCTATACAATGCCGATACGCAGTATTTT. It specifies CASSLPNSLAGDLYNADTQYF.

This clonotype turned up a few times. The chain employs TRBV9 and TRBJ1-4; no firm D call. The V end was cut by 0 bases, the J end by 5 bases, with 11 bases between. Germline V CDR1 and CDR2: SGDLS, YYNGEE. CDR3 size: 15 residues. CDR3 residues: CASSVAGQTNEKLFF. DNA for the CDR3: TGTGCCAGCAGCGTAGCTGGGCAAACAAATGAAAAACTGTTTTTT.

The chain uses TRBV9 and TRBJ2-1, with TRBD1 matching 10 bases. V shed 0 bases and J 7 bases; nucleotides not matched to a gene: 10. Per the germline V gene, CDR1 is SGDLS and CDR2 is YYNGEE. This CDR3 spans 17 amino acids. The chain's CDR3 is CASSVVPGTGARNEQFF. As DNA, the CDR3 is TGTGCCAGCAGCGTAGTCCCCGGGACAGGGGCTCGGAATGAGCAGTTCTTC. Variable domain in full (rest from reference TRBV9 and TRBJ2-1): DSGVTQTPKHLITATGQRVTLRCSPRSGDLSVYWYQQSLDQGLQFLIQYYNGEERAKGNILERFSAQQFPDLHSELNLSSLELGDSALYFCASSVVPGTGARNEQFFGPGTRLTVL.

There are many counts of this clonotype. The chain combines TRBV7-9 with TRBJ2-1, with 9 positions matching TRBD1. The V gene's germline CDR1 is SEHNR and CDR2 FQNEAQ (reference sequence). J was trimmed by 3 bases and V by 6 bases; bases with no gene match: 12. This CDR3 is built from 17 residues. CDR3 in DNA: TGTGCCAGCAGTCCTTCCCCTACGGGACAGGGCTACAATGAGCAGTTCTTC. It specifies CASSPSPTGQGYNEQFF. The variable domain in full, completed from reference TRBV7-9 and TRBJ2-1, reads DTGVSQNPRHKITKRGQNVTFRCDPISEHNRLYWYRQTLGQGPEFLTYFQNEAQLEKSRLLSDRFSAERPKGSFSTLEIQRTEQGDSAMYLCASSPSPTGQGYNEQFFGPGTRLTVL.

The CDR3: CASSQTGVFSGNTIYF. CDR3 DNA sequence: TGTGCCAGCAGCCAAACAGGGGTGTTCTCTGGAAACACCATATATTTT. The gene calls are TRBV4-2 and TRBJ1-3; 7 positions agree with TRBD1. Germline-derived CDR1 and CDR2 are LGHNA and YNFKEQ. V gave up 2 bases and J gave up 0 bases; unmatched junction bases: 4. The CDR3 consists of 16 residues.

This chain uses TRBV9 with TRBJ2-7, with D perhaps matching TRBD2 (5 bases). V was trimmed by 0 bases and J by 3 bases, leaving 13 bases between them. Germline CDR1 is SGDLS and CDR2 is YYNGEE. CDR3 length: 15 residues. The CDR3: CASSVAHGSGYEQYF. In DNA, the CDR3 is TGTGCCAGCAGCGTAGCTCATGGCAGCGGCTACGAGCAGTACTTC.